One and the same sample provided the 5 T cell receptor beta chains below, sequenced in a study of regulatory T cells in long-lasting Graves disease. Noted time point: persistent/refractory GD, antithyroid drugs over 5 years with positive TRAb. From PBMCs, RNA was extracted and then used to make the TCR library. Construction of TCR beta libraries relied on iRepertoire HTBI primers and on Arm-PCR targeting CDR3 regions. TCRdb passed the multiplex PCR reads through MiXCR, listing each CDR3 protein once. The sample comprises approximately 500,000 distinct CDR3 sequences, around a fifth of which are singletons, and roughly 7.7% rests with the top ten. The sequencing here drew on peripheral blood mononuclear cells (PBMCs), taken when the disease was refractory, from a patient treated with antithyroid drugs. These receptors were collected from a female donor with Graves disease.

In its sample, this clonotype was seen many times. This chain links TRBV7-8 with TRBJ2-7; D is uncertain. CDR1 SGHVS and CDR2 FQNEAQ come from the germline V gene. V was shortened by 3 bases and J by 6 bases, with 6 bases between the two germline ends. This CDR3 contains 11 residues. The CDR3 loop reads CASSFEFEQYF. CDR3 coding DNA: TGTGCCAGCAGCTTTGAGTTCGAGCAGTACTTC. The entire variable domain, with the rest obtained from reference TRBV7-8 and TRBJ2-7, is as follows: GAGVSQSPRYKVAKRGQDVALRCDPISGHVSLFWYQQALGQGPEFLTYFQNEAQLDKSGLPSDRFFAERPEGSVSTLKIQRTQQEDSAVYLCASSFEFEQYFGPGTRLTVT.

This clonotype was seen many times. The chain carries TRBV19 and TRBJ2-5; 11 bases align to TRBD2. V shed 3 bases and J 5 bases; nucleotides not matched to a gene: 11. The CDR3 spans 17 residues. Germline CDR1 LNHDA, CDR2 SQIVND (reference sequence). The CDR3 DNA follows: TGTGCCAGTAGTATTAGGAAGGTAGCGGGAGGGCCGGAGACCCAGTACTTC. Protein product: CASSIRKVAGGPETQYF.

This clonotype was picked up a small number of times. The chain carries TRBV3-1 and TRBJ2-2; D might be TRBD1 or TRBD2, each matching 6 bases. The germline V and J ends were trimmed by 5 bases and 6 bases, with 16 bases remaining between them. This CDR3 has 15 amino acids. Germline assignment: CDR1 LGHDT and CDR2 YNNKEL (reference sequence). CDR3 in amino acids: CASSYRVGEAGELFF. CDR3 coding DNA: TGTGCCAGCAGCTACAGGGTCGGGGAGGCCGGGGAGCTGTTTTTT.

This clonotype was seen a few times. V is TRBV3-1 and J is TRBJ2-2; a weak D match, TRBD1 (6 bases). This CDR3 contains 13 residues. Trimming cost V 3 bases and J 6 bases, with 8 bases left between them. The germline V gene has CDR1 LGHDT and CDR2 YNNKEL (reference sequence). Written as DNA, the CDR3 is TGTGCCAGCAGCCACAGGGGTCCCGGGGAGCTGTTTTTT. It is translated as CASSHRGPGELFF.

This chain uses TRBV7-9 with TRBJ2-7; 7 nucleotides match TRBD2. The CDR3 runs to 16 residues. Looked up from germline, CDR1 is SEHNR and CDR2 is FQNEAQ (reference sequence). Trimming cost V 5 bases and J 6 bases; bases outside gene matches: 16. The CDR3 DNA reads as TGTGCCAGCAGCCGATGGAGCGGGACTATCCCCTCCGAGCAGTACTTC. This gives the protein CASSRWSGTIPSEQYF.